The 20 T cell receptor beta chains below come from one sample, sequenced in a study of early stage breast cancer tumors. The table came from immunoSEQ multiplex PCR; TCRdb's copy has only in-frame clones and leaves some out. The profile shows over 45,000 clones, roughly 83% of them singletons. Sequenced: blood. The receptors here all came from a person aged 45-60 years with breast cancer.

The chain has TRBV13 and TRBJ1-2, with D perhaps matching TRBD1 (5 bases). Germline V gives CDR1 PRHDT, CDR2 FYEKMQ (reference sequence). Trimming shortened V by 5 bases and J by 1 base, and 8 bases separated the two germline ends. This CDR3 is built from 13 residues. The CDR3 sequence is CASSLQVNYGYTF. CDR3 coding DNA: TGTGCCAGCAGCCTACAGGTTAACTATGGCTACACCTTC.

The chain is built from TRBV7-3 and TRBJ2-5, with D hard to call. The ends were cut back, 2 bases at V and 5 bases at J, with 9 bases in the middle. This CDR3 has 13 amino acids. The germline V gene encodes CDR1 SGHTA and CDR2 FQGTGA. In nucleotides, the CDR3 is TGTGCCAGCAGCTTAGTCTATGGCGAGACCCAGTACTTC. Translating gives CASSLVYGETQYF.

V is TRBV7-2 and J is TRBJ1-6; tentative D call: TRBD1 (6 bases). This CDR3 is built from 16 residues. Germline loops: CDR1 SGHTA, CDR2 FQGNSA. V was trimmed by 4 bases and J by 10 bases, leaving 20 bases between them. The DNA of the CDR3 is TGTGCCAGCAGCTCTCAGGGGTCCGGGGTCTGGTCACCCCTCCACTTT. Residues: CASSSQGSGVWSPLHF.

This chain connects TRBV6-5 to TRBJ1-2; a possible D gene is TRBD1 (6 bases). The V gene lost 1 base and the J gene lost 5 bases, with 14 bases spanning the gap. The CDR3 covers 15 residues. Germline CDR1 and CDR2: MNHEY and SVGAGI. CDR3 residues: CASSYLGGSGYGYTF. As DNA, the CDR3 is TGTGCCAGCAGTTACTTAGGGGGTTCAGGATATGGCTACACCTTC.

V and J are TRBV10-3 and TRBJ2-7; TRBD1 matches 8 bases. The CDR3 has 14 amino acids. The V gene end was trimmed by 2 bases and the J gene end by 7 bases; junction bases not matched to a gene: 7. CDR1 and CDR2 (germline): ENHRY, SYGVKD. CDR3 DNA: TGTGCCATCAGTGAGCGGCAGGGGGCGGGAGAGCAGTACTTC. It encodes CAISERQGAGEQYF.

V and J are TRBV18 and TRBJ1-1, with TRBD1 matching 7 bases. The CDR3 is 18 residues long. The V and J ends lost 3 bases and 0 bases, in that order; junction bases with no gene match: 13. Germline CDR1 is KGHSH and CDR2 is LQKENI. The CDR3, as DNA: TGTGCCAGCTCACCTCTCGTCCTTTCCGGGACAGTGAACACTGAAGCTTTCTTT. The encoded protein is CASSPLVLSGTVNTEAFF.

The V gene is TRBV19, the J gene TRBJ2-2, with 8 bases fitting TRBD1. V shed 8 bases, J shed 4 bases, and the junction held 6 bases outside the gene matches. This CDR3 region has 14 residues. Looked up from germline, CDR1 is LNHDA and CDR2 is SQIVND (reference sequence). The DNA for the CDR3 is TGTGCCAGTGCCAGACAGGGGACCACCGGGGAGCTGTTTTTT. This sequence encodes CASARQGTTGELFF.

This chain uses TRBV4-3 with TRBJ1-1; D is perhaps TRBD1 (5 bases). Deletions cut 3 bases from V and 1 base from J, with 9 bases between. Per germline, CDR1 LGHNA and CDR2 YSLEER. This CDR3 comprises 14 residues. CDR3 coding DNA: TGCGCCAGCAGCCATTACCAGGGGAACACTGAAGCTTTCTTT. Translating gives CASSHYQGNTEAFF.

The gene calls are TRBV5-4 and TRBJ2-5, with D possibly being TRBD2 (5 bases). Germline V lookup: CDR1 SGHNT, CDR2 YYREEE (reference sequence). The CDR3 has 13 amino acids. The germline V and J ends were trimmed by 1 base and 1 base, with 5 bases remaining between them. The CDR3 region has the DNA TGTGCCAGCAGCTTGCGGGGCCAAGAGACCCAGTACTTC. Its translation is CASSLRGQETQYF.

DNA for the CDR3: TGTGCCAGCTCACCACCGGGACAAGAAGAGACCCAGTACTTC. It is translated as CASSPPGQEETQYF. The genes are TRBV18 and TRBJ2-5, with TRBD1 as a possible D gene (6 bases). Deletions cut 0 bases from V and 3 bases from J, with 8 bases between. This CDR3 has 14 amino acids. Germline V lookup: CDR1 KGHSH, CDR2 LQKENI.

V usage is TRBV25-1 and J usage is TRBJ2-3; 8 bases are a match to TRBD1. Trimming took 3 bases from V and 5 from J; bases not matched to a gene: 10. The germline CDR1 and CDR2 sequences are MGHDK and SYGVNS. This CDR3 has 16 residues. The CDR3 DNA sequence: TGTGCCAGCAGTGATATGGTCAGGGGGCAAATAGATACGCAGTATTTT. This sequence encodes CASSDMVRGQIDTQYF.

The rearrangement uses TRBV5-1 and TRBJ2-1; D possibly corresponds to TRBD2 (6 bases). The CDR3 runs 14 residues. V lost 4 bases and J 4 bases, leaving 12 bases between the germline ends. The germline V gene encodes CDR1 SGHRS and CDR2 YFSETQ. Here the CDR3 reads CASSGGFVYNEQFF. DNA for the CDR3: TGCGCCAGCAGCGGGGGGTTTGTTTACAATGAGCAGTTCTTC.

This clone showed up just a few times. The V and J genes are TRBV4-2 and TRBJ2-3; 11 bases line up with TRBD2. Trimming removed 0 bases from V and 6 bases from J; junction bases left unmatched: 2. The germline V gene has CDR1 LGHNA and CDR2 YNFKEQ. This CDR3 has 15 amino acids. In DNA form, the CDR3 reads TGTGCCAGCAGCCAAGATAGGACTAGCGGGGATACGCAGTATTTT. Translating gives CASSQDRTSGDTQYF.

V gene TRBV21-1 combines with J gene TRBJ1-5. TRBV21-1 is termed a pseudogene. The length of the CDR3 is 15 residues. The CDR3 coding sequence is TGTGCCAGCAGCAAGACCTACGGGAGGGATCAGCCCCAGCATTTT. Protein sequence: CASSKTYGRDQPQHF.

The chain's CDR3 is CASSPNQQGSDGYTF. The CDR3, as DNA: TGTGCCAGCTCACCAAATCAACAGGGTTCCGATGGCTACACCTTC. This chain links TRBV18 with TRBJ1-2; D might be TRBD1 (6 bases). V was shortened by 2 bases and J by 6 bases, with 16 bases between the two germline ends. The CDR3 is made up of 15 amino acids. Germline CDR1 KGHSH, CDR2 LQKENI.

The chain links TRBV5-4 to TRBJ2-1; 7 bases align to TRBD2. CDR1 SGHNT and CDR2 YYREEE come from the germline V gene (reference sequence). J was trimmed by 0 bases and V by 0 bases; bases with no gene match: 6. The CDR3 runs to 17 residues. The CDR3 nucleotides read TGTGCCAGCAGCTTGGGATGGGGCGGGAGCTCCTACAATGAGCAGTTCTTC. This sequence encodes CASSLGWGGSSYNEQFF.

The CDR3 DNA follows: TGTGCCAGCAGTACACCGGGGACTGAAAAACTGTTTTTT. Its protein is CASSTPGTEKLFF. The chain combines TRBV28 with TRBJ1-4; D possibly corresponds to TRBD1 (5 bases). Between the trimmed V and J ends, which lost 5 bases and 7 bases, there was a span of 11 bases. Per germline, CDR1 MDHEN and CDR2 SYDVKM. The CDR3 runs 13 residues.

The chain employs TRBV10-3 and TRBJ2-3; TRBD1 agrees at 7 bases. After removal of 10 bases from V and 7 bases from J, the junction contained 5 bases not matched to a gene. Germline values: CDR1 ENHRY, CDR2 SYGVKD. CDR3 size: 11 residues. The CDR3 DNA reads TGTGCCACCCTCAGGGGGAATACGCAGTATTTT. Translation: CATLRGNTQYF.

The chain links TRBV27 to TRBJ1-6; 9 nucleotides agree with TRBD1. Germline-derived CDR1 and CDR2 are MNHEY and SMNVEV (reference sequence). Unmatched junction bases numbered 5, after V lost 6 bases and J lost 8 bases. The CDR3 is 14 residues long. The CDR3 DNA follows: TGTGCCAGCAGAACCGGGACAGGGTATTCACCCCTCCACTTT. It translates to CASRTGTGYSPLHF.

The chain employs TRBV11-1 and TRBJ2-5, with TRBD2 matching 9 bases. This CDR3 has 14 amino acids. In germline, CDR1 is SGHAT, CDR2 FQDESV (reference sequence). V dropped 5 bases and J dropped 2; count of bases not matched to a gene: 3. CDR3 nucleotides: TGTGCCAGCAGCCCGACTAGCGGACAAGAGACCCAGTACTTC. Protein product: CASSPTSGQETQYF.